Described below is a single TCR beta chain sequence and its context. The data belong to a study of blood T cell repertoires in COVID-19. Sequencing used immunoSEQ multiplex PCR; TCRdb keeps in-frame clones, though not all of them. The top ten hold approximately 7% of the sample, which has approximately 170,000 clones, about 85% seen once. This CDR3 spans 11 amino acids. Trimming left V 3 bases short and J 5 bases short, with 7 bases between. The germline V gene encodes CDR1 DFQATT and CDR2 SNEGSKA (reference sequence). The clonotype comes from an elderly man with COVID-19, enrolled during active disease. Material: peripheral blood. The chain uses TRBV20-1 and TRBJ1-2; possible D gene TRBD1, 5 bases. CDR3 residues: CSASGAYGYTF. CDR3 DNA sequence: TGCAGTGCTAGTGGGGCGTATGGCTACACCTTC.